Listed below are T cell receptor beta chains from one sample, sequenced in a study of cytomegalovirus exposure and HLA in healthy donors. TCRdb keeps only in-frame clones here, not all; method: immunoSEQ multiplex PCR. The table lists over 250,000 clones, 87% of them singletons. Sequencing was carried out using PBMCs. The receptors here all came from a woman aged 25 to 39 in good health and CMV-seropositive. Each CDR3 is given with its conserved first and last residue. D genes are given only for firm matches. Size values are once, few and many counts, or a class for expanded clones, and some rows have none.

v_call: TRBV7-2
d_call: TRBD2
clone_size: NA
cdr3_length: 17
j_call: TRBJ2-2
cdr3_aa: CASSFSSQRGNTGELFF
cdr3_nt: TGTGCCAGCAGCTTCTCGTCCCAGCGGGGGAACACCGGGGAGCTGTTTTTT

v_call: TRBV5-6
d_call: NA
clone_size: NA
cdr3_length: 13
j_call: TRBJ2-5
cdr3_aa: CASSSPGPETQYF
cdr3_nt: TGTGCCAGCAGCTCACCGGGACCCGAGACCCAGTACTTC

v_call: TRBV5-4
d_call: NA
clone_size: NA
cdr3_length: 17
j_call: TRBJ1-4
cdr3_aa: CASSSDSTGGTNEKLFF
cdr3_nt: TGTGCCAGCAGCTCTGACTCTACAGGAGGGACTAATGAAAAACTGTTTTTT

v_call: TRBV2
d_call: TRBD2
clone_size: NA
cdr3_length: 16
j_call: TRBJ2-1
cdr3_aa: CASWASGRLSYNEQFF
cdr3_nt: TGTGCCAGCTGGGCTAGCGGGAGGTTGTCCTACAATGAGCAGTTCTTC

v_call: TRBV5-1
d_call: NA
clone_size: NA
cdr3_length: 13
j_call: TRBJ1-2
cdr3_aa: CASSFGGRDGYTF
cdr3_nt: TGCGCCAGCAGCTTTGGGGGACGGGATGGCTACACCTTC

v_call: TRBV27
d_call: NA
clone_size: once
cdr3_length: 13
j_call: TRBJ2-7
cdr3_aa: CASSPGSTYEQYF
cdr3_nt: TGTGCCAGCAGTCCCGGGTCGACCTACGAGCAGTACTTC

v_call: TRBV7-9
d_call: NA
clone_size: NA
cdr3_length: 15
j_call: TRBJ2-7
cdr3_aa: CASSLEGTPSYEQYF
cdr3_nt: TGTGCCAGCAGCTTAGAAGGGACACCCTCCTACGAGCAGTACTTC

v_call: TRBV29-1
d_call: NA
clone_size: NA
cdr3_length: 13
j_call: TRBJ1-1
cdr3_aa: CSVERGVGTEAFF
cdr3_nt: TGCAGCGTTGAACGGGGGGTGGGGACTGAAGCTTTCTTT

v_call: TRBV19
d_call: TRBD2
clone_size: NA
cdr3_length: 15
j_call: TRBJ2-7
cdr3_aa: CASSIVTSGRSEQYF
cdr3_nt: TGTGCCAGTAGTATAGTAACTAGCGGGAGAAGCGAGCAGTACTTC

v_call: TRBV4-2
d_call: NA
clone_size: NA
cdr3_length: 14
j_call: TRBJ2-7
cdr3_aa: CASSQGRGDYEQYF
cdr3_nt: TGTGCCAGCAGCCAAGGCAGGGGGGACTACGAGCAGTACTTC

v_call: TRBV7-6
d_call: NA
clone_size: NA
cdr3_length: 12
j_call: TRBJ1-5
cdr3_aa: CASSLTGGPQHF
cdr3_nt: TGTGCCAGCAGCTTGACCGGGGGGCCCCAGCATTTT

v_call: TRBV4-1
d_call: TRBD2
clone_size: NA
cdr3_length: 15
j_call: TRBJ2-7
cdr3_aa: CASSQGVLAGDEQYF
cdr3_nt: TGCGCCAGCAGCCAAGGCGTCCTAGCGGGCGACGAGCAGTACTTC

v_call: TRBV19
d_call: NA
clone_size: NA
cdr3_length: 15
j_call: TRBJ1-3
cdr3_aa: CASSIIGGGRNTIYF
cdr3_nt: TGTGCCAGTAGTATTATCGGCGGTGGACGAAACACCATATATTTT

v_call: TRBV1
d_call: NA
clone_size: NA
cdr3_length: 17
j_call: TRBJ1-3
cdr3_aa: CTSSQIRDRDSGNTIYF
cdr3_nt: TGCACCAGCAGCCAAATTCGGGACAGGGATTCTGGAAACACCATATATTTT

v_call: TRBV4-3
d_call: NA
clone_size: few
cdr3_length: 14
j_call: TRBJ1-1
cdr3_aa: CASSRTTGNTEAFF
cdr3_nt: TGCGCCAGCAGCCGAACCACCGGGAACACTGAAGCTTTCTTT

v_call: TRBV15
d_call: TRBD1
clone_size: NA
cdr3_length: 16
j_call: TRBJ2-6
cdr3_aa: CATSPGQGYGANVLTF
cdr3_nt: TGTGCCACCAGCCCAGGACAGGGGTATGGGGCCAACGTCCTGACTTTC

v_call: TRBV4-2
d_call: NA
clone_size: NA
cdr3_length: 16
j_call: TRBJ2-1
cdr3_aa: CASSQADRLTYNEQFF
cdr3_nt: TGTGCCAGCAGCCAGGCGGACCGTCTAACCTACAATGAGCAGTTCTTC

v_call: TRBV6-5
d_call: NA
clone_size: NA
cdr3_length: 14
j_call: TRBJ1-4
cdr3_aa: CASSSSRVGEKLFF
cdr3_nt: TGTGCCAGCAGTTCGAGCAGGGTCGGTGAAAAACTGTTTTTT

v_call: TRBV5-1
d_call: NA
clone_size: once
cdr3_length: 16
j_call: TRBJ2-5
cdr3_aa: CASSRWSRDNQETQYF
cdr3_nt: TGCGCCAGCAGCCGGTGGTCGAGGGACAACCAAGAGACCCAGTACTTC

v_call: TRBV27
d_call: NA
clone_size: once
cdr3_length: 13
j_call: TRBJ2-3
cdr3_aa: CASSPPGTDTQYF
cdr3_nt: TGTGCCAGCAGTCCCCCAGGGACAGATACGCAGTATTTT

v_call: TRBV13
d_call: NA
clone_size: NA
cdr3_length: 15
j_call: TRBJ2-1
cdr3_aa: CASSSSGVSYNEQFF
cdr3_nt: TGTGCCAGCAGCTCCAGCGGCGTCTCCTACAATGAGCAGTTCTTC

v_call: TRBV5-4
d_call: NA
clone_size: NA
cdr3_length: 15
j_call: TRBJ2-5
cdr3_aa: CASSLSRGIQETQYF
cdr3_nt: TGTGCCAGCAGCTTGTCCAGAGGGATTCAAGAGACCCAGTACTTC